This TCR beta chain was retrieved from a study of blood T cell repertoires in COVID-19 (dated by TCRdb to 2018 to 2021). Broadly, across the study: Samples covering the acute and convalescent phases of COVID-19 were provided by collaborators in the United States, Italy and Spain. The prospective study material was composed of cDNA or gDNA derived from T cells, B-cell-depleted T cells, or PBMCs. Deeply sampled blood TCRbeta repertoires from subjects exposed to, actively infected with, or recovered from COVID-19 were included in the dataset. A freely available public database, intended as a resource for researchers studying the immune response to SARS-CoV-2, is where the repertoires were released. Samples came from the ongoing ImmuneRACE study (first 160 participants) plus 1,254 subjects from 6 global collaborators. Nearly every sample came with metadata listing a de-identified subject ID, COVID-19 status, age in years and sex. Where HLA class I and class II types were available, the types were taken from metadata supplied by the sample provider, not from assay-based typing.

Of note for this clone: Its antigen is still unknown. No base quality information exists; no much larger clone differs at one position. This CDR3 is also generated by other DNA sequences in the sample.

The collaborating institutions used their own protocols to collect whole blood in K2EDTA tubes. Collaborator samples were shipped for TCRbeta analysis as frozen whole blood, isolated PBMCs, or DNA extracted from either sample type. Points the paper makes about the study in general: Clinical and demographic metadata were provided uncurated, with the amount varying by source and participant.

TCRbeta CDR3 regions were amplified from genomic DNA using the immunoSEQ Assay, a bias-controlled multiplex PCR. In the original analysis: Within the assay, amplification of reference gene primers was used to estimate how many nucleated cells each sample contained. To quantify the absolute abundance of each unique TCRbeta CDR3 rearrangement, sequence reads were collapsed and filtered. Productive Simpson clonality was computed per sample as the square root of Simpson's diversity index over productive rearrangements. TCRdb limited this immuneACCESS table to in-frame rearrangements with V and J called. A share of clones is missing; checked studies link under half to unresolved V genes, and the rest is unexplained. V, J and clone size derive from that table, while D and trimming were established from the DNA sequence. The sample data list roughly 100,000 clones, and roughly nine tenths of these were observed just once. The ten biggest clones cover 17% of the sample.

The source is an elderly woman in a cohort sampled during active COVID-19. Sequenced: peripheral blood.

In nucleotide form, the sequence is TGTGCCAGTAGTTCGACTAGCGGGGGGTCCTACGAGCAGTACTTC. It translates as CASSSTSGGSYEQYF. The sequence joins TRBV19 to TRBJ2-7; 13 nucleotides in the junction match TRBD2. Its CDR3 holds 15 amino acids, cysteine through phenylalanine. CDR3 DNA is the only sequence kept; it has 45 bases, read in frame from the first base. The germline V gene (reference sequence) specifies LNHDA as CDR1 and SQIVND as CDR2. Trimming removed 5 bases from V and 1 base from J; the gene matches leave 2 bases unexplained.